The text below deals with one T cell receptor (beta chain). The data originate from a study of shared clonotypes between healthy human individuals. The assay was immunoSEQ multiplex PCR, and TCRdb's table has in-frame clones only and misses some. The data show about 480,000 clones, with roughly 79% seen just once and roughly an eighth held by the top ten. The sequenced material came from PBMCs. The clonotype was recovered from a woman between 40 and 50 years old in good health. Some clones in this sample may be carry-over from other donors' samples.

CDR3 coding DNA: TGTGCCTGGAGTCCCCGGACAGGCTACGAGCAGTACTTC. Translating it yields CAWSPRTGYEQYF. The chain has TRBV30 and TRBJ2-7; 7 bases line up with TRBD1. V was pared by 2 bases and J by 3 bases, with 4 bases of the junction left unmatched. The CDR3 contains 13 residues. Per germline, CDR1 GTSNPN and CDR2 SVGIG (reference sequence). Full variable domain (remainder filled in from reference TRBV30 and TRBJ2-7): SQTIHQWPATLVQPVGSPLSLECTVEGTSNPNLYWYRQAAGRGLQLLFYSVGIGQISSEVPQNLSASRPQDRQFILSSKKLLLSDSGFYLCAWSPRTGYEQYFGPGTRLTVT.